This T cell receptor beta chain was identified during a study of T cells expressing NK-cell markers. TCRdb re-called the 5' RACE reads and shows each CDR3 protein once, DNA omitted. The data show about 400,000 distinct CDR3 sequences, and the top ten clones hold around 10%. From germline, CDR1 is KGHDR and CDR2 SFDVKD. The CDR3 length is 16 residues. The specimen sequenced was blood T cells: a sorted CD56 or NKG2C T cell subset, CD4+ or CD8+ T cells, or bulk PBMC T cells (not recorded which). V usage is TRBV24-1 and J usage is TRBJ2-1; TCRdb names TRBD2, which stays unverified in the absence of DNA. This clonotype originated in a woman aged 50 to 60 in good health. The CDR3 protein is CATSDSGGTLDNEQFF.